These 24 T cell receptor beta chains came from one sample sequenced in a study of response to subunit inactivated influenza vaccine. TCRdb processed the RT-PCR reads anew with MiXCR; each CDR3 protein has one entry. The data show roughly 700,000 distinct CDR3 sequences, 15% to 18% seen once. This material consisted of PBMCs from blood, taken 11 to 12 days after vaccination. Receptors originate from a man over 45 who received an inactivated influenza vaccine.

The chain combines TRBV6-1 with TRBJ2-2, with 9 bases identical to TRBD1. Germline CDR1 reads MNHNS; CDR2 reads SASEGT. This CDR3 has 16 amino acids. The V segment lost 10 bases and the J segment 5 bases; nucleotides outside the gene matches: 14. CDR3 coding DNA: TGTGCCATCAAAAAAATTGGGACAGGGACGACCGGGGAGCTGTTTTTT. Its protein is CAIKKIGTGTTGELFF.

V gene TRBV12-3 or TRBV12-4 combines with J gene TRBJ2-1; TRBD1 might be the D (6 bases). Trimming stripped 5 bases from V and 6 bases from J, with 8 bases between. This CDR3 has 12 amino acids. The CDR3 bases are TGTGCCAGCAGTAGACAGGTCAATGAGCAGTTCTTC. It codes for CASSRQVNEQFF.

The V and J genes are TRBV7-9 and TRBJ2-2; 9 bases map to TRBD1. This CDR3 has 14 amino acids. V lost 4 bases to trimming and J lost 6 bases; unmatched junction nucleotides: 3. Looked up from germline, CDR1 is SEHNR and CDR2 is FQNEAQ (reference sequence). The CDR3: CASSSGTGPGELFF. In DNA, the CDR3 is TGTGCCAGCAGCTCGGGGACAGGGCCCGGGGAGCTGTTTTTT.

This clonotype appeared many times. The rearrangement uses TRBV3-1 and TRBJ2-7; 8 bases map to TRBD1. The length of the CDR3 is 15 residues. Unmatched junction bases numbered 9, after V lost 4 bases and J lost 4 bases. CDR1 and CDR2 (germline): LGHDT, YNNKEL (reference sequence). CDR3 sequence reads: CASSLGDRRYYEQYF. In nucleotides, the CDR3 is TGTGCCAGCAGCCTGGGGGACAGGAGATATTACGAGCAGTACTTC.

This clonotype turned up a few times. The genes are TRBV12-3 or TRBV12-4 and TRBJ2-7; a weak D match, TRBD2 (5 bases). V gave up 6 bases and J gave up 5 bases, with 17 bases separating them. The CDR3 is 14 residues long. DNA for the CDR3: TGTGCCAGCAGCGCGCTTCCCACTAGGAACGAGCAGTACTTC. Its protein product is CASSALPTRNEQYF.

This clonotype was seen at least ten times. The V and J genes are TRBV6-2 or TRBV6-3 and TRBJ1-1; no clear D gene. Between the trimmed V and J ends, which lost 4 bases and 1 base, there was a span of 7 bases. Germline CDR1 reads MNHEY; CDR2 reads SVGEGT. The CDR3 covers 13 residues. CDR3 sequence (DNA): TGTGCCAGCAGTTGGACGGCGAACACTGAAGCTTTCTTT. Encoded protein: CASSWTANTEAFF.

This clonotype was counted only a few times. This chain links TRBV7-9 with TRBJ2-2, with D maybe TRBD1 (5 bases). V dropped 5 bases and J dropped 0 bases, with 16 bases sitting between them. Per the germline V gene, CDR1 is SEHNR and CDR2 is FQNEAQ (reference sequence). CDR3 size: 17 residues. CDR3 amino acids: CASSVVGQKSNTGELFF. CDR3 coding DNA: TGTGCCAGCAGCGTAGTCGGACAAAAATCGAACACCGGGGAGCTGTTTTTT.

This clonotype appeared a few times. V gene TRBV5-1 combines with J gene TRBJ1-5; perhaps TRBD1 as D (6 bases). CDR1 and CDR2 from the germline V gene are SGHRS and YFSETQ. Trimming shortened V by 4 bases and J by 9 bases, and 17 bases separated the two germline ends. The CDR3 loop spans 14 amino acids. CDR3 residues: CASSARGGEGPQHF. The CDR3 DNA is TGCGCCAGCAGCGCGAGAGGGGGAGAAGGGCCCCAGCATTTT.

This chain links TRBV4-3 with TRBJ2-2, with 10 bases lining up with TRBD1. The V gene end was trimmed by 0 bases and the J gene end by 5 bases; junction bases not matched to a gene: 9. Germline CDR1 is LGHNA and CDR2 is YSLEER. This CDR3 has 18 amino acids. CDR3 region: CASSQDRWTGGFTGELFF. The CDR3, as DNA: TGCGCCAGCAGCCAAGATAGGTGGACAGGGGGTTTTACCGGGGAGCTGTTTTTT.

This clonotype was counted only a few times. V gene TRBV29-1 combines with J gene TRBJ2-5; tentatively, D is TRBD1 (6 bases). This CDR3 has 12 residues. Per the germline V gene, CDR1 is SQVTM and CDR2 is ANQGSEA. Trimming cost V 7 bases and J 5 bases, with 14 bases left between them. The DNA of the CDR3 is TGCAGCGAGGGAAACAGGGTTGAGACCCAGTACTTC. Amino acid sequence: CSEGNRVETQYF. Together with reference TRBV29-1 and TRBJ2-5, the CDR3 gives the full variable domain: SAVISQKPSRDICQRGTSLTIQCQVDSQVTMMFWYRQQPGQSLTLIATANQGSEATYESGFVIDKFPISRPNLTFSTLTVSNMSPEDSSIYLCSEGNRVETQYFGPGTRLLVL.

This clonotype was seen more than once but under ten times. This chain uses TRBV5-1 with TRBJ1-1, with D perhaps matching TRBD1 (6 bases). V lost 4 bases, J lost 4 bases, and 14 bases lay in between. The germline CDR1 and CDR2 sequences are SGHRS and YFSETQ. The CDR3 is 14 amino acids. The CDR3 region is CASSGGGLITEAFF. The CDR3 region has the DNA TGCGCCAGCAGCGGGGGGGGCTTGATCACTGAAGCTTTCTTT.

The chain uses TRBV28 and TRBJ2-6; 8 bases map to TRBD1. In germline, CDR1 is MDHEN, CDR2 SYDVKM. Losses at the gene ends were 3 bases for V and 0 bases for J; bases not matched to a gene: 7. The CDR3 is 18 amino acids. The CDR3 sequence is CASSFLGTGISGANVLTF. Here the CDR3 DNA reads TGTGCCAGCAGTTTCTTAGGGACAGGAATCTCTGGGGCCAACGTCCTGACTTTC. Drawing the rest from reference TRBV28 and TRBJ2-6, the complete variable domain is DVKVTQSSRYLVKRTGEKVFLECVQDMDHENMFWYRQDPGLGLRLIYFSYDVKMKEKGDIPEGYSVSREKKERFSLILESASTNQTSMYLCASSFLGTGISGANVLTFGAGSRLTVL.

The chain recombines TRBV15 with TRBJ1-2; no clear D gene. V was clipped by 0 bases and J by 8 bases, with 7 bases between them. CDR3 length: 12 amino acids. CDR1 LNHNV and CDR2 YYDKDF come from the germline V gene (reference sequence). For the CDR3, the DNA is TGTGCCACCAGCAGAGATAAAGCGGGCTACACCTTC. It encodes CATSRDKAGYTF.

In this sample, this clonotype turned up a few times. The V call is TRBV10-3, the J call TRBJ2-7, with TRBD2 identical over 12 bases. This CDR3 has 16 amino acids. V shed 3 bases and J 3 bases; nucleotides not matched to a gene: 6. Germline CDR1 and CDR2: ENHRY and SYGVKD. The CDR3 DNA is TGTGCCATCAGTGACCTCGGGACTAGCGGGCTCTACGAGCAGTACTTC. As protein: CAISDLGTSGLYEQYF.

This clonotype was seen a few times. J is TRBJ2-7 and V is TRBV20-1; perhaps TRBD2 as D (5 bases). CDR1 is DFQATT and CDR2 is SNEGSKA in the germline V gene (reference sequence). The CDR3 totals 13 residues. The V end lost 0 bases, the J end lost 7 bases, and 13 bases lay between the germline ends. The CDR3 DNA is TGCAGTGCTAGAGAAGAGCGGAAGAGGGAGCAGTACTTC. It is translated as CSAREERKREQYF.

This clonotype turned up a few times. This rearrangement joins TRBV7-2 to TRBJ1-2, with D unclear. Germline CDR1 is SGHTA and CDR2 is FQGNSA. V was shortened by 3 bases and J by 0 bases, with 8 bases between the two germline ends. This CDR3 is built from 14 residues. CDR3: CASSFGEANYGYTF. The CDR3 region has the DNA TGTGCCAGCAGCTTTGGTGAAGCTAACTATGGCTACACCTTC.

Regarding this clonotype: Compared with germline, one end of the junction differs, possibly owing to a read error. The chain joins TRBV6-1 to TRBJ1-1, with D unresolved. CDR3 length: 14 residues. Germline CDR1 reads MNHNS; CDR2 reads SASEGT. For the CDR3, the DNA is TGTACCAGCAGACACGGAGAGGGGAACACTGAAGCTTTCTTT. Its protein product is CTSRHGEGNTEAFF.

The chain uses TRBV30 and TRBJ2-1, with 10 bases lining up with TRBD1. Germline V lookup: CDR1 GTSNPN, CDR2 SVGIG (reference sequence). CDR3 length: 15 residues. J lost 1 base, V lost 3 bases, and 3 bases had no gene match. In nucleotides, the CDR3 is TGTGCCTGGAGCTGGGGACAGGGGTCCTACAATGAGCAGTTCTTC. Translated, it gives CAWSWGQGSYNEQFF.

This clonotype was seen a handful of times. A much larger clone differs by one base, so this may be a read error. The chain uses TRBV11-1 and TRBJ2-1; TRBD2 might be the D (6 bases). Looked up from germline, CDR1 is SGHAT and CDR2 is FQDESV (reference sequence). V lost 5 bases to trimming and J lost 0 bases, with 11 bases between them. The CDR3 loop spans 15 amino acids. This CDR3 reads CASSKDGSSYNEQFF. CDR3 in DNA: TGTGCCAGCAGCAAGGACGGGAGCTCCTACAATGAGCAGTTCTTC.

The J gene is TRBJ1-5, the V gene TRBV30, with no clear D. The CDR3 covers 14 residues. V was trimmed by 0 bases and J by 3 bases, leaving 9 bases between them. Germline V gene sequence: CDR1 GTSNPN, CDR2 SVGIG (reference sequence). The CDR3 sequence is CAWSVGQINQPQHF. DNA of the CDR3: TGTGCCTGGAGTGTTGGGCAAATCAATCAGCCCCAGCATTTT.

This clonotype has more than one count but fewer than ten. The chain is built from TRBV7-9 and TRBJ2-1; D is perhaps TRBD1 or TRBD2 (6 bases each). Germline V gene lookup returns CDR1 SEHNR and CDR2 FQNEAQ (reference sequence). The ends were cut back, 5 bases at V and 7 bases at J, with 21 bases in the middle. The CDR3 spans 16 residues. CDR3 in amino acids: CASSTLSWGASNEQFF. The CDR3 DNA reads TGTGCCAGCAGCACCCTTAGTTGGGGGGCCTCTAATGAGCAGTTCTTC.

The chain links TRBV5-1 to TRBJ2-3; 7 positions agree with TRBD1. The CDR3 is 13 residues long. V lost 7 bases and J lost 3; bases outside the gene matches: 5. The germline V gene has CDR1 SGHRS and CDR2 YFSETQ. The chain's CDR3 is CASLTGWTDTQYF. The CDR3 region has the DNA TGCGCCAGCTTGACAGGGTGGACAGATACGCAGTATTTT.

This rearrangement joins TRBV7-9 to TRBJ1-1; D is possibly TRBD1 (6 bases). This CDR3 comprises 16 residues. V lost 4 bases, J lost 2 bases, and 17 bases lay in between. Germline CDR1 is SEHNR and CDR2 is FQNEAQ (reference sequence). The CDR3 reads CASSSDSAFTNTEAFF. The CDR3 DNA follows: TGTGCCAGCAGCTCGGACAGCGCTTTTACTAACACTGAAGCTTTCTTT.

This clonotype appeared a few times. The chain couples TRBV28 to TRBJ2-7; D perhaps matches TRBD1 (6 bases). CDR1 and CDR2 (germline): MDHEN, SYDVKM. This CDR3 has 16 amino acids. Trimming shortened V by 0 bases and J by 0 bases, and 12 bases separated the two germline ends. CDR3 sequence: CASSLWKTGISYEQYF. The CDR3 bases are TGTGCCAGCAGTTTATGGAAAACAGGGATCTCCTACGAGCAGTACTTC.